The clone carrying this TCR beta chain has only a few counts. This entry comes from a study of blood T cell repertoires in COVID-19. At the level of the study: Nucleic acid was either cDNA or gDNA, and it came from T cells, B-cell-depleted T cells, or PBMCs.

This CDR3 has 17 amino acids. Germline values: CDR1 SGHKS, CDR2 YYEKEE (reference sequence). Trimming took 3 bases from V and 0 from J, leaving 16 bases between them. The assay was immunoSEQ multiplex PCR, and TCRdb's table has in-frame clones only and misses some. The table lists 150,000 or so clones, 75% to 85% of them singletons. The clonotype comes from a woman aged 60 to 75 with COVID-19, enrolled during active disease. This chain uses TRBV5-5 with TRBJ1-5, with D perhaps matching TRBD1 (5 bases). Sequenced: peripheral blood. CDR3 DNA: TGTGCCAGCAGCTCATCCCCGGGGGAGTATAGCAATCAGCCCCAGCATTTT. Encoded protein: CASSSSPGEYSNQPQHF.